This entry describes one TCR beta chain. Its antigen is unknown. This sample's TCRbeta library carried unique molecular identifier barcodes. TCRdb ran MiXCR on the PCR reads and lists one entry per CDR3 protein. Of 200,000 or so distinct CDR3 sequences listed, roughly 6.3% are singletons. The data were taken from a study of T-cell reconstitution after alpha-beta-depleted transplantation in children. Notes on the study in general: At day 60, the high TCRbeta diversity found in some patients originated from recipient T cells and thymic progenitors that had survived. T-cell numbers and diversity, one year after transplant, stemmed largely from T cells that were newly produced. Approximately two months post-transplant, alpha-beta T cells reportedly originated from several hundred expanded graft clones.

The CDR3 totals 16 residues. The germline CDR1 and CDR2 sequences are MNHNS and SASEGT. The germline V and J ends were trimmed by 4 bases and 1 base, with 17 bases remaining between them. The genes are TRBV6-1 and TRBJ2-7; no clear D gene. This specimen consisted of PBMCs, obtained before TCRalphabeta/CD19-depleted stem cell transplant. The origin of this receptor is a girl under three years old with combined immunodeficiency, due to receive a stem cell transplant. The CDR3 DNA reads TGTGCCAGCAGTGTTGGACCTTATTCCCCGTCCTACGAGCAGTACTTC. It yields the protein CASSVGPYSPSYEQYF.